Sequencing of this T cell receptor beta chain was carried out in a study of T cells in Graves' hyperthyroidism and ophthalmopathy. Study-wide points: Most thyroid clonotypes expanded above 0.001 were also detected in blood.

Comments on this clonotype: No antigen is known for it.

The TCR beta CDR3 regions underwent amplification using RNA transcripts as the source. First-round RT-PCR of the TCR CDR3 relied on the HTBI primer set. TCRdb re-derived calls from the multiplex PCR reads in MiXCR, one entry per CDR3 protein. The sample records about 570,000 distinct CDR3 sequences, 46% being singletons. CDR1 is LNHDA and CDR2 is SQIVND in the germline V gene (reference sequence). V gave up 4 bases and J gave up 3 bases, with 7 bases separating them. This CDR3 spans 13 amino acids. Uncontrolled infections, other autoimmune diseases, pregnancy or lactation led to exclusion of patients. Together with thyroid ultrasound, orbital computed tomography, serum thyroxine and TRAb, clinical symptoms were used for diagnoses.

This receptor was taken from an adult woman with Graves' disease, either hyperthyroidism or ophthalmopathy (not recorded which). The specimen was peripheral blood or thyroid tissue (not recorded which). The rearrangement joins TRBV19 to TRBJ1-5; D gene uncertain. The CDR3 loop is CASSKGYNQPQHF. CDR3 coding DNA: TGTGCCAGTAGTAAGGGCTACAATCAGCCCCAGCATTTT.